This TCR beta chain comes out of a study of T cells in localized non-small cell lung cancer. Measured with immunoSEQ multiplex PCR; TCRdb has only the in-frame clones, and not every one. The profile shows fewer than 2,000 clones, 20% to 25% of them singletons. General study findings and limits: Those with higher blood T cell density had longer overall survival. Clonality peaked in uninvolved adjacent lung rather than tumor.

Remarks on this clone: What it binds is not known.

CDR3 length: 16 amino acids. Per the germline V gene, CDR1 is LNHNV and CDR2 is YYDKDF (reference sequence). V gave up 5 bases and J gave up 7 bases, with 20 bases separating them. The clonotype originates from a man between 18 and 50 years old with stage I lung adenocarcinoma. The chain carries TRBV15 and TRBJ1-4; the D gene is possibly TRBD1 (6 bases). Sequencing was performed on normal lung tissue next to the tumor, taken before any cancer treatment. CDR3 DNA sequence: TGTGCCACCAGCTCCCTTGTAGGGGGAGGGGGTGAAAAACTGTTTTTT. Translated, it gives CATSSLVGGGGEKLFF.